This T cell receptor (beta chain) was found in a study of OX40 agonist ivuxolimab in advanced cancers. Study at large: The dose of intravenous ivuxolimab that patients received every 2 weeks ranged from 0.01 to 10 mg/kg. Under the entry rules, prior anti-PD-1, anti-PD-L1 or anti-CTLA-4 therapy was allowed, and roughly 43% had some.

Using immunoSEQ multiplex PCR, the repertoire was profiled, and TCRdb retains in-frame clones only, with some absent. The repertoire has some 74,000 clones, less than 95% of them found once; the top ten carry 9.5% to 10%. V was shortened by 5 bases and J by 4 bases, with 20 bases between the two germline ends. Germline CDR1 SGHVS, CDR2 FQNEAQ. This CDR3 is 16 amino acids long. The sample consisted of CD4+ or CD8+ T cells sorted from blood, taken in a trial of the OX40 agonist ivuxolimab. This TCR was sampled from an adult with an advanced solid tumor such as melanoma, head and neck, liver or kidney cancer. V gene TRBV7-8 combines with J gene TRBJ1-1, with D tentatively TRBD1 (5 bases). CDR3 sequence reads: CASSPHEGRFGTEAFF. CDR3 DNA sequence: TGTGCCAGCAGCCCCCACGAGGGGCGATTTGGCACTGAAGCTTTCTTT.